This is a list of T cell receptor beta chains from one sample in a study of chemoradiotherapy in HPV16-positive cancers. Using immunoSEQ multiplex PCR, the repertoire was profiled, and TCRdb retains in-frame clones only, with some absent. This table has 15,000 or so clones, 55% to 75% appearing once. Sequenced here: tumor tissue, sampled from a patient who underwent chemoradiotherapy. The source of these receptors is a human donor with HPV-associated anogenital cancer. CDR3s include the opening cysteine and the closing phenylalanine or tryptophan. A D gene is named only where the DNA matches it firmly. Clone size appears in some rows only: once, few, many, or a class for an expanded clone.

J | D | size | V | CDR3 | DNA
TRBJ1-2 | . | . | TRBV5-1 | CASSPRVNYGYTF | TGCGCCAGCAGCCCAAGGGTGAACTATGGCTACACCTTC
TRBJ2-2 | . | . | TRBV19 | CASSTLVTVTGELFF | TGTGCCAGTAGTACACTAGTCACGGTAACCGGGGAGCTGTTTTTT
TRBJ1-1 | . | . | TRBV7-2 | CASSDPGTEAFF | TGTGCCAGCAGCGACCCGGGCACTGAAGCTTTCTTT
TRBJ2-3 | . | . | TRBV5-4 | CASSTGGGRTDTQYF | TGTGCCAGCAGCACAGGTGGCGGCCGAACAGATACGCAGTATTTT
TRBJ1-1 | . | . | TRBV7-2 | CAPGGNTEAFF | TGTGCCCCCGGGGGTAACACTGAAGCTTTCTTT
TRBJ1-1 | . | . | TRBV21-1 | CASSKVHEGNSQNGGTEAFF | TGTGCCAGCAGCAAAGTGCATGAGGGCAACAGCCAAAATGGGGGCACTGAAGCTTTCTTT
TRBJ1-6 | TRBD1 | . | TRBV5-1 | CASRPSGTDSPLHF | TGCGCCAGCAGACCCTCGGGGACAGATTCACCCCTCCACTTT
TRBJ1-1 | . | . | TRBV6-5 | CASSYGGTEAFF | TGTGCCAGCAGTTACGGGGGCACTGAAGCTTTCTTT
TRBJ2-3 | TRBD2 | . | TRBV7-9 | CASSRGEGNTQYF | TGTGCCAGCAGCCGCGGGGAGGGGAATACGCAGTATTTT
TRBJ2-1 | . | . | TRBV5-5 | CASSLGGFEQFF | TGTGCCAGCAGCTTGGGAGGGTTTGAGCAGTTCTTC
TRBJ2-1 | TRBD2 | . | TRBV4-2 | CASSQQGLGAGEQFF | TGTGCCAGCAGCCAGCAGGGACTAGGTGCGGGTGAGCAGTTCTTC
TRBJ2-2 | . | once | TRBV6-6 | CASSRLNTGELFF | TGTGCCAGCAGCCGATTGAACACCGGGGAGCTGTTTTTT
TRBJ2-1 | TRBD2 | . | TRBV19 | CASSRGELYNEQFF | TGTGCCAGTAGTCGGGGGGAGCTCTACAATGAGCAGTTCTTC
TRBJ2-2 | . | . | TRBV13 | CASTDTNTGELFF | TGTGCCAGCACCGACACGAACACCGGGGAGCTGTTTTTT
TRBJ2-5 | . | few | TRBV5-1 | CASSLEAETQYF | TGCGCCAGCAGCTTGGAGGCGGAGACCCAGTACTTC
TRBJ2-1 | . | . | TRBV7-9 | CASSLGTGFYNEQFF | TGTGCCAGCAGCTTAGGGACCGGCTTCTACAATGAGCAGTTCTTC
TRBJ2-7 | . | . | TRBV5-5 | CASSLGTSGYEQYF | TGTGCCAGCAGCTTGGGGACCTCGGGTTACGAGCAGTACTTC
TRBJ2-4 | . | . | TRBV6-1 | CASSEVYGPGAKNIQYF | TGTGCCAGCAGTGAAGTATACGGGCCAGGGGCCAAAAACATTCAGTACTTC
TRBJ2-3 | . | . | TRBV11-2 | CASSLVGRAPYTQYF | TGTGCCAGCAGCTTAGTGGGCAGGGCCCCATATACGCAGTATTTT
TRBJ2-1 | . | . | TRBV16 | CASSPGDEAYNEQFF | TGTGCCAGCAGCCCAGGGGATGAAGCCTACAATGAGCAGTTCTTC
TRBJ2-1 | . | . | TRBV11-2 | CASSLAGYEQFF | TGTGCCAGCAGCTTAGCGGGTTATGAGCAGTTCTTC
TRBJ1-4 | TRBD1 | . | TRBV7-9 | CASSPVGTGGEKLFF | TGTGCCAGCAGTCCAGTGGGGACAGGGGGTGAAAAACTGTTTTTT
TRBJ2-2 | . | . | TRBV11-3 | CASSLVSGNTGELFF | TGTGCCAGCAGCTTAGTTTCGGGGAACACCGGGGAGCTGTTTTTT
TRBJ2-3 | TRBD2 | few | TRBV6-1 | CASSGAGVGTDTQYF | TGTGCCAGCAGTGGGGCGGGGGTCGGCACAGATACGCAGTATTTT
TRBJ1-1 | . | . | TRBV18 | CASSPRNTGAFF | TGTGCCAGCTCTCCCCGGAACACTGGAGCTTTCTTT
TRBJ2-7 | . | . | TRBV7-8 | CASSLGSSPAYEQYF | TGTGCCAGCAGCTTAGGATCTAGCCCAGCCTACGAGCAGTACTTC
TRBJ2-7 | . | once | TRBV7-3 | CASSWTDLREQYF | TGTGCCAGCAGCTGGACAGATCTTCGCGAGCAGTACTTC
TRBJ2-3 | TRBD2 | . | TRBV2 | CASTGGLAGADTQYF | TGTGCCAGCACCGGGGGGCTAGCGGGAGCAGATACGCAGTATTTT
TRBJ2-2 | TRBD1 | . | TRBV6-6 | CASSDRGNTGELFF | TGTGCCAGCAGTGACAGGGGGAACACCGGGGAGCTGTTTTTT
TRBJ2-3 | . | few | TRBV4-1 | CASSQGQDTQYF | TGCGCCAGCAGCCAAGGCCAAGATACGCAGTATTTT
TRBJ2-2 | TRBD1 | . | TRBV6-1 | CASSDGTANTGELFF | TGTGCCAGCAGTGATGGGACAGCTAACACCGGGGAGCTGTTTTTT
TRBJ2-7 | . | . | TRBV7-2 | CASSLQNYEQYF | TGTGCCAGCAGCTTACAAAACTACGAGCAGTACTTC
TRBJ1-4 | . | few | TRBV20-1 | CSATMNEKLFF | TGCAGTGCTACTATGAATGAAAAACTGTTTTTT
TRBJ2-7 | . | medium-sized | TRBV4-1 | CASSQERKGNYEQYF | TGCGCCAGCAGCCAAGAGAGAAAGGGAAACTACGAGCAGTACTTC
TRBJ1-1 | TRBD1 | . | TRBV5-5 | CASSRTGQNTEAFF | TGTGCCAGCAGCCGGACAGGTCAGAACACTGAAGCTTTCTTT
TRBJ2-7 | TRBD1 | . | TRBV28 | CASHRGLEQYF | TGTGCCAGCCACAGGGGGCTGGAGCAGTACTTC
TRBJ1-4 | . | . | TRBV28 | CASKGGKLFF | TGTGCCAGCAAGGGGGGGAAGCTGTTTTTT
TRBJ2-7 | TRBD1 | . | TRBV5-6 | CASSPPTGSAYEQYF | TGTGCCAGCAGCCCACCGACAGGGTCGGCCTACGAGCAGTACTTC
TRBJ1-6 | . | . | TRBV7-2 | CASSWAGNSPLHF | TGTGCCAGCAGCTGGGCGGGGAATTCACCCCTCCACTTT
TRBJ1-4 | . | once | TRBV5-1 | CASSLTGPGEKLFF | TGCGCCAGCAGCTTAACCGGGCCCGGGGAAAAACTGTTTTTT
TRBJ1-5 | . | . | TRBV7-9 | CASSLGGSLSNQPQHF | TGTGCCAGCAGCTTAGGAGGGAGCCTTAGCAATCAGCCCCAGCATTTT
TRBJ2-3 | TRBD1 | . | TRBV4-1 | CASSQAGQGDFTDTQYF | TGCGCCAGCAGCCAAGCGGGACAGGGGGATTTCACAGATACGCAGTATTTT
TRBJ2-1 | . | few | TRBV2 | CASSLGKRINEQFF | TGTGCCAGCAGCCTCGGGAAGCGAATCAATGAGCAGTTCTTC
TRBJ2-1 | . | . | TRBV6-1 | CASSEQEGLGNEQFF | TGTGCCAGCAGTGAACAGGAGGGTCTGGGGAATGAGCAGTTCTTC
TRBJ2-7 | . | . | TRBV6-5 | CASRSRGPYEQYF | TGTGCCAGCCGATCGCGGGGACCCTACGAGCAGTACTTC
TRBJ1-6 | . | . | TRBV4-2 | CASSQTTGRNNSPLHF | TGTGCCAGCAGCCAAACAACAGGGAGAAATAATTCACCCCTCCACTTT
TRBJ1-1 | . | . | TRBV12-1 | CASSFVSRDTEAFF | TGTGCCAGCAGCTTTGTAAGCCGGGACACTGAAGCTTTCTTT
TRBJ2-3 | . | once | TRBV2 | CASSGTEASTDTQYF | TGTGCCAGCAGTGGTACGGAAGCTAGCACAGATACGCAGTATTTT
TRBJ2-1 | . | once | TRBV7-2 | CASSLMPSSYNEQFF | TGTGCCAGCAGCTTAATGCCGAGCTCCTACAATGAGCAGTTCTTC
TRBJ2-5 | . | . | TRBV7-9 | CASNLVGEETQYF | TGTGCCAGCAACCTCGTAGGGGAAGAGACCCAGTACTTC
TRBJ1-6 | TRBD1 | . | TRBV5-4 | CASSLEGGQANSPLHF | TGTGCCAGCAGCTTGGAGGGGGGACAGGCAAATTCACCCCTCCACTTT